Following are 15 T cell receptor beta chains from one sample sequenced in a study of response to subunit inactivated influenza vaccine. A single record per CDR3 protein comes from TCRdb applying MiXCR to the RT-PCR reads. The repertoire holds 540,000 or so distinct CDR3 sequences, with 10% to 15% as singletons. Sample: PBMCs from blood, taken more than 35 days after vaccination. These receptors were taken from a man aged 50-59 years who received an inactivated influenza vaccine.

This clonotype was detected a few times. The chain recombines TRBV7-6 with TRBJ2-1; D might be TRBD2 (6 bases). The germline V gene has CDR1 SGHVS and CDR2 FNYEAQ. The CDR3 length is 14 residues. Trimming shortened V by 5 bases and J by 7 bases, and 15 bases separated the two germline ends. The CDR3 DNA reads as TGTGCCAGCAGCCCAGAGGGGACTTTTAATGAGCAGTTCTTC. It encodes CASSPEGTFNEQFF.

The rearrangement links TRBV3-1 to TRBJ2-2, with D perhaps being TRBD1 or TRBD2 (6 bases each). Germline CDR1 reads LGHDT; CDR2 reads YNNKEL (reference sequence). V was cut by 2 bases and J by 5 bases, with 21 bases left in between. The CDR3 sequence is 18 residues long. In DNA form, the CDR3 reads TGTGCCAGCAGCCAACCAAATTGGGGGGCGCCCCGGACCGGGGAGCTGTTTTTT. Encoded protein: CASSQPNWGAPRTGELFF.

This clonotype turned up a few times. J is TRBJ2-1 and V is TRBV20-1; 11 nucleotides align to TRBD2. J was trimmed by 5 bases and V by 5 bases; bases with no gene match: 8. This CDR3 region has 15 residues. Germline loops: CDR1 DFQATT, CDR2 SNEGSKA (reference sequence). The CDR3 DNA follows: TGCAGTGCTCCCACACCGGGACTAGCGGACAATGAGCAGTTCTTC. Protein: CSAPTPGLADNEQFF.

This clonotype was observed a handful of times. V usage is TRBV20-1 and J usage is TRBJ1-4; 9 bases are a match to TRBD1. The CDR3 is 13 amino acids. Germline V gene sequence: CDR1 DFQATT, CDR2 SNEGSKA (reference sequence). V lost 6 bases, J lost 4 bases, and 3 bases stayed unmatched. The CDR3 DNA follows: TGCAGTGCAAGGACAGGGGTTAATGAAAAACTGTTTTTT. Residues: CSARTGVNEKLFF.

At least ten counts were recorded for this clonotype. V gene TRBV5-6 combines with J gene TRBJ2-3, with a tentative D call TRBD2 (6 bases). This CDR3 region has 16 residues. Trimming removed 4 bases at V and 0 bases at J, with 15 bases between. Germline CDR1 reads SGHDT; CDR2 reads YYEEEE. The CDR3 reads CASSALGRGSTDTQYF. The CDR3 DNA reads TGTGCCAGCAGCGCCCTAGGACGGGGGAGCACAGATACGCAGTATTTT.

This clonotype was counted at least ten times. The chain is built from TRBV29-1 and TRBJ1-2; 9 nucleotides match TRBD1. Trimming cost V 5 bases and J 10 bases; bases outside gene matches: 11. Germline V gives CDR1 SQVTM, CDR2 ANQGSEA. The CDR3 consists of 13 residues. The DNA of the CDR3 is TGCAGCGTTTGGGACAGGGCCAGGAGCCCCTACACCTTC. It specifies CSVWDRARSPYTF.

In this sample, this clonotype turned up many times. CDR3 nucleotide sequence: TGTGCCACCAGCCGCGGGAGGGTTCGGGAGACCCAGTACTTC. This gives the protein CATSRGRVRETQYF. The chain is built from TRBV15 and TRBJ2-5; 9 nucleotides align to TRBD2. The CDR3 is 14 amino acids. Germline V CDR1 and CDR2: LNHNV, YYDKDF (reference sequence). Unmatched junction bases numbered 6, after V lost 5 bases and J lost 5 bases.

The table lists this clonotype with many counts. The chain uses TRBV30 and TRBJ2-7; no definite D call. Germline loops: CDR1 GTSNPN, CDR2 SVGIG (reference sequence). CDR3 length equals 12 residues. V lost 0 bases and J lost 6, with 9 bases in between. CDR3: CAWSVISSEQYF. DNA of the CDR3: TGTGCCTGGAGTGTAATCAGTTCCGAGCAGTACTTC.

This clonotype was observed many times. The rearrangement uses TRBV9 and TRBJ2-3; no reliable D call. The CDR3 contains 17 residues. The V end was cut by 0 bases, the J end by 0 bases, with 14 bases between. The germline V gene encodes CDR1 SGDLS and CDR2 YYNGEE. CDR3 region: CASSVAPGRLSTDTQYF. CDR3 sequence (DNA): TGTGCCAGCAGCGTAGCTCCCGGGCGTCTTAGCACAGATACGCAGTATTTT.

This clonotype was counted a few times. This sequence joins TRBV7-2 and TRBJ1-3; D gene unclear. V was pared by 0 bases and J by 0 bases, with 12 bases between. CDR1 SGHTA and CDR2 FQGNSA come from the germline V gene. This CDR3 region has 17 residues. CDR3 sequence: CASSLALGMSSGNTIYF. CDR3 bases: TGTGCCAGCAGCTTAGCGCTGGGGATGAGCTCTGGAAACACCATATATTTT.

This clonotype was detected a few times. V is TRBV28 and J is TRBJ2-7; possibly TRBD1 or TRBD2 for D (5 bases each). Germline CDR1 and CDR2: MDHEN and SYDVKM. The CDR3 is made up of 13 amino acids. V lost 3 bases and J lost 5, with 11 bases in between. The CDR3 sequence: CASSFLGRDEQYF. CDR3 sequence (DNA): TGTGCCAGCAGTTTCCTGGGACGGGACGAGCAGTACTTC.

This clonotype was observed a few times. The chain employs TRBV29-1 and TRBJ1-1; D is unresolved. The CDR3 runs to 15 residues. Germline CDR1 and CDR2: SQVTM and ANQGSEA. The V gene lost 4 bases and the J gene lost 0 bases, with 15 bases spanning the gap. The CDR3 nucleotides read TGCAGCGTTGTGTATCGGGGTAGGTTGAACACTGAAGCTTTCTTT. Its protein product is CSVVYRGRLNTEAFF. Full variable domain (remainder filled in from reference TRBV29-1 and TRBJ1-1): SAVISQKPSRDICQRGTSLTIQCQVDSQVTMMFWYRQQPGQSLTLIATANQGSEATYESGFVIDKFPISRPNLTFSTLTVSNMSPEDSSIYLCSVVYRGRLNTEAFFGQGTRLTVV.

This rearrangement joins TRBV18 to TRBJ2-1; TRBD1 agrees at 7 bases. The CDR3 runs to 15 residues. V was clipped by 4 bases and J by 7 bases; unmatched bases: 10. CDR1 is KGHSH and CDR2 is LQKENI in the germline V gene. The CDR3 region is CASSRNGQERNEQFF. Here the CDR3 DNA reads TGTGCCAGCTCACGAAACGGACAGGAACGTAATGAGCAGTTCTTC.

A remark on this clonotype: A read error may be the cause here, since a much bigger clone is one base away. The V and J genes are TRBV12-3 or TRBV12-4 and TRBJ2-3; D is perhaps TRBD1 (6 bases). Trimming pared 7 bases from V and 9 bases from J, leaving 20 bases between. CDR3 length: 14 amino acids. In DNA, the CDR3 is TGTGCCAGCACTCAAGCGTGGGGGCGTTCGACGCAGTATTTT. As protein: CASTQAWGRSTQYF.

Only a few counts were recorded for this clonotype. The CDR3 DNA follows: TGTGCCAGCAGTACTAACCTCTTCGGGACTAGCGGGGTAACATCAGATACGCAGTATTTT. Protein: CASSTNLFGTSGVTSDTQYF. The chain is built from TRBV12-3 or TRBV12-4 and TRBJ2-3; TRBD2 matches at 13 bases. CDR3 length: 20 residues. V lost 5 bases and J lost 4; bases outside the gene matches: 18.